Below, 8 T cell receptor beta chains from the same sample are listed, as sequenced in a study of blood T cell repertoires in COVID-19. Repertoires were generated with immunoSEQ multiplex PCR, while TCRdb's copy carries only in-frame clones and drops some. The data show about 250,000 clones, with about nine tenths seen just once and about 6.7% held by the top ten. Sequencing input: peripheral blood. The receptors derive from a woman in her twenties or thirties with COVID-19, enrolled during active disease.

The rearrangement links TRBV2 to TRBJ2-1, with 9 bases identical to TRBD2. The length of the CDR3 is 16 residues. The germline V gene has CDR1 SNHLY and CDR2 FYNNEI. The V gene end was trimmed by 3 bases and the J gene end by 8 bases; junction bases not matched to a gene: 11. CDR3 sequence: CASSEGGLANSYEQFF. CDR3 nucleotides: TGTGCCAGCAGTGAGGGGGGACTAGCCAATAGCTATGAGCAGTTCTTC.

This chain uses TRBV29-1 with TRBJ2-3; 10 bases line up with TRBD2. The germline CDR1 and CDR2 sequences are SQVTM and ANQGSEA. CDR3 length: 16 residues. V was clipped by 3 bases and J by 2 bases; unmatched bases: 8. CDR3 region: CSVEGSSGRTTDTQYF. The CDR3 bases are TGCAGCGTTGAGGGCTCTAGCGGGAGAACCACAGATACGCAGTATTTT.

This clone was observed a few times. The chain links TRBV3-1 (or the pseudogene TRBV3-2) to TRBJ2-3; 8 positions match TRBD2. CDR1 and CDR2 (germline): LGHDT, YNNKEL (reference sequence). Losses at the gene ends were 4 bases for V and 0 bases for J; bases not matched to a gene: 3. The CDR3 has 15 residues. CDR3 region: CASSLERGSTDTQYF. CDR3 nucleotide sequence: TGTGCCAGCAGCCTAGAGCGGGGGAGCACAGATACGCAGTATTTT.

V usage is TRBV19 and J usage is TRBJ2-5; D remains ambiguous. The CDR3 is made up of 13 amino acids. Trimming cost V 6 bases and J 5 bases, with 13 bases left between them. CDR1 is LNHDA and CDR2 is SQIVND in the germline V gene (reference sequence). The CDR3 region has the DNA TGTGCCAGTAGAGACAAGCCTGGGGAGACCCAGTACTTC. Translation gives CASRDKPGETQYF.

The chain has TRBV11-3 and TRBJ1-1; 7 bases fit TRBD1. V lost 4 bases and J lost 0; bases outside the gene matches: 8. The CDR3 length is 16 residues. CDR1 is SGHNT, CDR2 YENEEA, per germline. CDR3 loop: CASSSGQDGVNTEAFF. DNA of the CDR3: TGTGCCAGCAGCTCTGGACAGGATGGGGTGAACACTGAAGCTTTCTTT.

This clone was seen once. The V call is TRBV5-1, the J call TRBJ1-1; D is perhaps TRBD1 (6 bases). CDR1 SGHRS and CDR2 YFSETQ come from the germline V gene. This CDR3 spans 15 amino acids. Trimming removed 0 bases at V and 9 bases at J, with 18 bases between. The CDR3 loop reads CASSLGGTTQAKAFF. CDR3 sequence (DNA): TGCGCCAGCAGCTTGGGTGGGACAACCCAGGCCAAAGCTTTCTTT.

In this sample, this clone turned up once. The chain employs TRBV7-4 and TRBJ2-3; 9 positions match TRBD2. CDR1 and CDR2 from the germline V gene are SGHVT and SQSDAQ. V gave up 6 bases and J gave up 4 bases; unmatched junction bases: 14. The CDR3 consists of 17 residues. For the CDR3, the DNA is TGTGCCAGCAGTCCGAGACGGGAGCGGGAGGAAGCAGATACGCAGTATTTT. Residues: CASSPRREREEADTQYF.

This clone was seen once. This sequence joins TRBV5-8 and TRBJ1-6, with 9 nucleotides matching TRBD1. The CDR3 covers 15 residues. Germline V gene data show CDR1 as SGHTS and CDR2 as YDEGEE. After removal of 4 bases from V and 9 bases from J, the junction contained 8 bases not matched to a gene. CDR3 DNA sequence: TGTGCCAGCAGCGGAGGACAGGGGAACAGTTCACCCCTCCACTTT. Its translation is CASSGGQGNSSPLHF. Filled out from reference TRBV5-8 and TRBJ1-6, the complete variable domain reads EAGVTQSPTHLIKTRGQQATLRCSPISGHTSVYWYQQALGLGLQFLLWYDEGEERNRGNFPPRFSGRQFPNYSSELNVNALELEDSALYLCASSGGQGNSSPLHFGNGTRLTVT.